Each of the 8 T cell receptor beta chains below was sequenced from the same sample in a study of blood T cell repertoires in COVID-19. Assay: immunoSEQ multiplex PCR; the TCRdb copy retains only in-frame clones and omits some. Seen here are approximately 240,000 clones, roughly 90% observed once, and the top ten hold just under 6.5%. Sequencing was done on a sample of PBMCs or T cells enriched from blood (not recorded which). These receptors originate from a woman in her 30s with acute COVID-19.

A few counts support this clone. The chain joins TRBV6-2 or TRBV6-3 to TRBJ1-1; D is possibly TRBD1 (6 bases). The V end lost 2 bases, the J end lost 1 base, and 14 bases lay between the germline ends. The germline CDR1 and CDR2 sequences are MNHEY and SVGEGT. The CDR3 sequence is 16 residues long. The DNA for the CDR3 is TGTGCCAGCAGTTACCCCTCACAGGGTCCGAACACTGAAGCTTTCTTT. It encodes CASSYPSQGPNTEAFF.

This clone was counted a few times. The J gene is TRBJ1-1, the V gene TRBV12-5, with D uncertain. V lost 0 bases, J lost 0 bases, and 20 bases lay in between. CDR3 length: 19 amino acids. Per the germline V gene, CDR1 is LGHNT and CDR2 is FRNRAP. The CDR3 nucleotides are TGTGCTAGTGGTTTGGTACACGGTAACCGGGAACCGATGAACACTGAAGCTTTCTTT. Translating it yields CASGLVHGNREPMNTEAFF. The full variable domain, completed using reference TRBV12-5 and TRBJ1-1, is DARVTQTPRHKVTEMGQEVTMRCQPILGHNTVFWYRQTMMQGLELLAYFRNRAPLDDSGMPKDRFSAEMPDATLATLKIQPSEPRDSAVYFCASGLVHGNREPMNTEAFFGQGTRLTVV.

The chain joins TRBV11-2 to TRBJ1-1; D is unclear. This CDR3 is 13 amino acids long. V lost 2 bases, J lost 3 bases, and 7 bases lay in between. Per the germline V gene, CDR1 is SGHAT and CDR2 is FQNNGV. CDR3 sequence reads: CASSLSRDTEAFF. The DNA of the CDR3 is TGTGCCAGCAGCTTAAGCCGGGACACTGAAGCTTTCTTT. Combining the CDR3 with reference TRBV11-2 and TRBJ1-1 gives the whole variable domain EAGVAQSPRYKIIEKRQSVAFWCNPISGHATLYWYQQILGQGPKLLIQFQNNGVVDDSQLPKDRFSAERLKGVDSTLKIQPAKLEDSAVYLCASSLSRDTEAFFGQGTRLTVV.

Note on this clone: At one end, the junction sequence differs from germline, possibly due to a read error. The CDR3 DNA is TGTGTCAGCAGCCCAGACAGGGACCAGCCCCAGCATTTT. Translated: CVSSPDRDQPQHF. This sequence joins TRBV11-1 and TRBJ1-5; TRBD1 matches at 7 bases. Germline CDR1 and CDR2: SGHAT and FQDESV (reference sequence). This CDR3 comprises 13 residues.

The chain recombines TRBV24-1 with TRBJ2-2; 10 bases are a match to TRBD1. The length of the CDR3 is 16 residues. From germline, CDR1 is KGHDR and CDR2 SFDVKD. V lost 3 bases, J lost 4 bases, and 4 bases stayed unmatched. This CDR3 reads CATSDRQGALTGELFF. CDR3 bases: TGTGCCACCAGTGATCGACAGGGGGCTCTCACCGGGGAGCTGTTTTTT.

The chain joins TRBV6-5 to TRBJ1-3; D is unresolved. V gave up 6 bases and J gave up 0 bases, with 12 bases separating them. Germline V gene lookup returns CDR1 MNHEY and CDR2 SVGAGI. The CDR3 sequence is 15 residues long. The CDR3 bases are TGTGCCAGCAGCCCGACATTAATCTCTGGAAACACCATATATTTT. The encoded protein is CASSPTLISGNTIYF.

The chain couples TRBV2 to TRBJ1-6, with 8 bases matching TRBD1. CDR1 and CDR2 from the germline V gene are SNHLY and FYNNEI. CDR3 length: 14 residues. The J segment lost 10 bases and the V segment lost 3 bases, leaving 5 bases of the junction unmatched. Written as DNA, the CDR3 is TGTGCCAGCAGTGATGGACAGGGTGCCTCACCCCTCCACTTT. Protein sequence: CASSDGQGASPLHF.

The chain joins TRBV6-5 to TRBJ1-3; D not certain. The ends were cut back, 3 bases at V and 0 bases at J, with 9 bases in the middle. CDR3 length equals 15 residues. CDR1 MNHEY and CDR2 SVGAGI come from the germline V gene. As DNA, the CDR3 is TGTGCCAGCAGTTATAACACCGCCTCTGGAAACACCATATATTTT. Protein sequence: CASSYNTASGNTIYF.